A selection of T cell receptor beta chains follows, all from one sample in a study of OX40 agonist ivuxolimab in advanced cancers. Data came from immunoSEQ multiplex PCR; TCRdb stores just in-frame clones and leaves some out. The repertoire consists of around 90,000 clones, with around 86% occurring once and the leading ten covering 0.3% to 0.35%. The input for sequencing was CD4+ or CD8+ T cells sorted from blood, taken in a trial of the OX40 agonist ivuxolimab. The receptors here all came from an adult with an advanced solid tumor such as melanoma, head and neck, liver or kidney cancer. Each CDR3 is given with its conserved first and last residue. D genes are given only for firm matches. Not all rows give a size; the values are once, few, many and, for expanded clones, a class.

v_gene	j_gene	d_gene	abundance	CDR3nt	CDR3aa
TRBV6-1	TRBJ2-7	.	.	TGTGCCAGCAGACGGGACCAAGGCGAGCAGTACTTC	CASRRDQGEQYF
TRBV5-1	TRBJ1-6	TRBD1	.	TGCGCCAGCAGGGCCGGGACAGGGAATAATTCACCCCTCCACTTT	CASRAGTGNNSPLHF
TRBV27	TRBJ2-5	.	.	TGTGCCAGCAAAAGCCACCCGCCCAACGAGACCCAGTACTTC	CASKSHPPNETQYF
TRBV25-1	TRBJ1-4	TRBD1	.	TGTGCCAGCAGTTTCCCCGGGACAGGGAACGAAAAACTGTTTTTT	CASSFPGTGNEKLFF
TRBV7-2	TRBJ1-5	TRBD1	.	TGTGCCAGCAGTCCCGGACAGGGATTGGAACCCCAGCATTTT	CASSPGQGLEPQHF
TRBV10-3	TRBJ2-7	TRBD2	.	TGTGCCATCAGTGTTGCTAGCGGGGGGAACGAGCAGTACTTC	CAISVASGGNEQYF
TRBV6-5	TRBJ1-1	.	.	TGTGCCAGCAGTCTACCTTCGACAGCTGAAGCTTTCTTT	CASSLPSTAEAFF
TRBV5-1	TRBJ1-1	TRBD1	.	TGCGCCAGCAGCTTGGACAGGGGGCTTAAAAATGAAGCTTTCTTT	CASSLDRGLKNEAFF
TRBV11-2	TRBJ2-5	.	.	TGTGCCAGCAGCAAAAACCGGGACGGCCAAGAGACCCAGTACTTC	CASSKNRDGQETQYF
TRBV6-5	TRBJ2-1	TRBD2	.	TGTGCCAGCAGCGGGGCGGGGGGGCGTCGGAATGAGCAGTTCTTC	CASSGAGGRRNEQFF
TRBV7-2	TRBJ2-7	TRBD2	.	TGTGCCAGCAGGGGGACTAGCGTGGGAGAGCAGTACTTC	CASRGTSVGEQYF
TRBV11-2	TRBJ2-2	.	.	TGTGCCAGCAGCTTAGCGGGTACGCACACCGGGGAGCTGTTTTTT	CASSLAGTHTGELFF
TRBV19	TRBJ2-6	.	.	TGTGCCAGTACGACAGAGAGGGTACTCGGGGCCAACGTCCTGACTTTC	CASTTERVLGANVLTF
TRBV27	TRBJ2-1	.	.	TGTGCCAGCAGTTTATCGTTCAGAAACAATGAGCAGTTCTTC	CASSLSFRNNEQFF
TRBV6-5	TRBJ2-1	TRBD2	.	TGTGCCAGCAGCTCAACTAGCGGGGTCAATGAGCAGTTCTTC	CASSSTSGVNEQFF
TRBV4-3	TRBJ2-1	.	.	TGCGCCAGCAGCACCCGATTACTAGCTAATGAGCAGTTCTTC	CASSTRLLANEQFF
TRBV28	TRBJ2-6	TRBD1	.	TGTGCCAGCAGTTTAATTGGCGGCAGGGGGCGAGGGGCTGGGGCCAACGTCCTGACTTTC	CASSLIGGRGRGAGANVLTF
TRBV27	TRBJ2-5	.	.	TGTGCCAGCAGTCGTTGGTACGGAATGGCAGGGAACCAAGAGACCCAGTACTTC	CASSRWYGMAGNQETQYF
TRBV19	TRBJ1-5	TRBD1	.	TGTGCCACGAAAATCCAGGGGGGGACCCAGCATTTT	CATKIQGGTQHF
TRBV6-1	TRBJ2-7	TRBD1	.	TGTGCCAGCGAAACAGGGGGCTACGAGCAGTACTTC	CASETGGYEQYF
TRBV11-3	TRBJ2-1	TRBD2	once	TGTGCCAGCAGCTTAGTGGCTAGCGGAAACAATGAGCAGTTCTTC	CASSLVASGNNEQFF
TRBV2	TRBJ1-1	.	.	TGTGCCACCCATTTGGGCGGGGGCGGCACTGAAGCTTTCTTT	CATHLGGGGTEAFF
TRBV12-5	TRBJ2-7	.	.	TGTGCTAGTGGTTTGGTACCCCCCTACGAGCAGTACTTC	CASGLVPPYEQYF
TRBV27	TRBJ2-7	.	.	TGTGCCAGCAGAGGACGGACGCAGGGGGGGGACTTC	CASRGRTQGGDF
TRBV4-1	TRBJ2-3	TRBD2	.	TGCGCCAGCAGCCAAACGGGGGGGCGGGGTTACACAGATACGCAGTATTTT	CASSQTGGRGYTDTQYF
TRBV13	TRBJ2-7	.	.	TGTGCCAGCAGCTTCACGGGAGATTGGGAGCAGTACTTC	CASSFTGDWEQYF
TRBV5-6	TRBJ1-5	TRBD1	.	TGTGCCAGCAGCTTCCGGGACAGGGCCCTAAGCAATCAGCCCCAGCATTTT	CASSFRDRALSNQPQHF
TRBV5-1	TRBJ2-1	.	.	TGCGCCAGCAGCCCGCACGGGGGCTCTTCCTACAATGAGCAGTTCTTC	CASSPHGGSSYNEQFF
TRBV30	TRBJ1-1	TRBD1	.	TGTGCCTGGGTCGGGACAGGGGGTATTGAAGCTTTCTTT	CAWVGTGGIEAFF